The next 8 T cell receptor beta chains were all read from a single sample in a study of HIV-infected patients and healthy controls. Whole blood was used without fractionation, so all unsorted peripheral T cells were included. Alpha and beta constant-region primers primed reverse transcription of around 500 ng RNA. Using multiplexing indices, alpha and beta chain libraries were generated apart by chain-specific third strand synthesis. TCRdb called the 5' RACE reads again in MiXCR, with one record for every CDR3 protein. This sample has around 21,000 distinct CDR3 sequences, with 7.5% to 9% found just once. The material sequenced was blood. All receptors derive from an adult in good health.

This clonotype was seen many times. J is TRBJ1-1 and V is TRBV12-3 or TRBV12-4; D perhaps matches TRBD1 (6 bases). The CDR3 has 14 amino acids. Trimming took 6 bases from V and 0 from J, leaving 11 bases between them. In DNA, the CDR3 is TGTGCCAGCAGAAGGACAGCAATGAACACTGAAGCTTTCTTT. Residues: CASRRTAMNTEAFF.

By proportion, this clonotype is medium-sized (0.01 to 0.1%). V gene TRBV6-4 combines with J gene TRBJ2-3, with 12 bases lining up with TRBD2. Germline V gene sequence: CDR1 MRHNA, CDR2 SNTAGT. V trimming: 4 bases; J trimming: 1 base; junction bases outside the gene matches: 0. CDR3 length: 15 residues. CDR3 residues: CASSGTSGGTDTQYF. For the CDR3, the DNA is TGTGCCAGCAGTGGGACTAGCGGGGGCACAGATACGCAGTATTTT.

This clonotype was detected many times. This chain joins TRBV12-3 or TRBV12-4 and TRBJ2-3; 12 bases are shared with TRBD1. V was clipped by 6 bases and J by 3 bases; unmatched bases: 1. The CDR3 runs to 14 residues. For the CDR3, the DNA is TGTGCCAGCAGGGGACAGGGGGCGACAGATACGCAGTATTTT. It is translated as CASRGQGATDTQYF.

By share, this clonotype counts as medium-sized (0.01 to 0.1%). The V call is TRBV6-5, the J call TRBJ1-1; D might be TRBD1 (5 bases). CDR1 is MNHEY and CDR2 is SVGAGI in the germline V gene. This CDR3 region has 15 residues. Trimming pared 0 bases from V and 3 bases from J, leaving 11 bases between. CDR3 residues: CASSYSFEGYTEAFF. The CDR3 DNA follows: TGTGCCAGCAGTTACTCGTTTGAGGGGTACACTGAAGCTTTCTTT.

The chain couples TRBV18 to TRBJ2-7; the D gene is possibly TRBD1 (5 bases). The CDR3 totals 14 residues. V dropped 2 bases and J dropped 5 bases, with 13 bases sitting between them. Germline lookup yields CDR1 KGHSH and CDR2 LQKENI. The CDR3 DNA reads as TGTGCCAGCTCACCAGTCGCAGGGTCGGACGAGCAGTACTTC. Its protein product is CASSPVAGSDEQYF.

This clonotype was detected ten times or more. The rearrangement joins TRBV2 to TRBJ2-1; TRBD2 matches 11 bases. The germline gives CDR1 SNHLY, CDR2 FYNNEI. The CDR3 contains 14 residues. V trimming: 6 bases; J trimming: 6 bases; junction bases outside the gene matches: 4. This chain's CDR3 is CASSTSGGRNEQFF. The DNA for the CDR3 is TGTGCCAGCAGCACTAGCGGGGGACGCAATGAGCAGTTCTTC.

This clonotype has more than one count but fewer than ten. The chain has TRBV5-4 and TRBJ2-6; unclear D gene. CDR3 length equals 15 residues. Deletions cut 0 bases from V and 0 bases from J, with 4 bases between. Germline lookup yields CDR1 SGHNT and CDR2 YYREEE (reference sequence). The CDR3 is CASSLVLSGANVLTF. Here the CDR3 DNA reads TGTGCCAGCAGCTTGGTCCTCTCTGGGGCCAACGTCCTGACTTTC.

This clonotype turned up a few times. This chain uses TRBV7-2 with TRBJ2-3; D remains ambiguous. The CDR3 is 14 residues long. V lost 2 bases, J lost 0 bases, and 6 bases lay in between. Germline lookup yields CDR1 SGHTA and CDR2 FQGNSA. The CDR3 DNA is TGTGCCAGCAGCTTACGGGCTAGCACAGATACGCAGTATTTT. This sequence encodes CASSLRASTDTQYF.